This T cell receptor beta chain was found in a study of shared clonotypes between healthy human individuals. The study's findings and limits: Among donors, clonotype sharing was expected to be affected by sequencing depth. Generally, naive subsets came out with larger estimated richness than memory subsets. Several donors showed sharing of around 5% of naive CD4 clonotypes.

The germline CDR1 and CDR2 sequences are SGHTA and FQGNSA. This CDR3 region has 13 residues. V was trimmed by 1 base and J by 6 bases, leaving 7 bases between them. This table comes from immunoSEQ multiplex PCR, and its TCRdb copy is limited to in-frame clones, with some not included. The sample shows over a million clones, less than 99% of them seen only once. Notes on this clone: What it binds is not known.

The chain couples TRBV7-2 to TRBJ2-1; D call uncertain. The sequence was collected from a man aged 25-40 years in good health. Sequencing was done on a sample of naive CD4+ T cells sorted from blood. Subset specified: CD45RA+ positively selected. CDR3 bases: TGTGCCAGCAGCTTAGTGTTGACCAATGAGCAGTTCTTC. Translated: CASSLVLTNEQFF.